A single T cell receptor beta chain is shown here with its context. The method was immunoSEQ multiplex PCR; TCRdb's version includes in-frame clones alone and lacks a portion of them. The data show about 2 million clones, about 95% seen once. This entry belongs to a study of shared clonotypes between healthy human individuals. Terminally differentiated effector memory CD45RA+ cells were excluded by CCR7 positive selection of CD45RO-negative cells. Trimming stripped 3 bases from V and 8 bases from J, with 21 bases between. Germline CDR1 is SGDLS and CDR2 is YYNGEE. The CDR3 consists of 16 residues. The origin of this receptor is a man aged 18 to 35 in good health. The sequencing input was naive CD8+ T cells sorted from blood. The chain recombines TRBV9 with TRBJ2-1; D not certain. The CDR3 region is CASSAQTHTVLDEQFF. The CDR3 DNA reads TGTGCCAGCAGCGCACAAACCCATACGGTGTTAGATGAGCAGTTCTTC.